A single sample gave rise to the 16 T cell receptor beta chains below, sequenced in a study of blood T cell repertoires in COVID-19. TCRdb's copy holds only in-frame clones and misses some; the assay was immunoSEQ multiplex PCR. Altogether about 210,000 clones are present, around 86% being singletons, with the ten largest covering around 9.3%. Source material: PBMCs or T cells enriched from blood (not recorded which). Receptor source: a woman between 45 and 65 years old with acute COVID-19.

This rearrangement joins TRBV5-1 to TRBJ1-5, with TRBD1 identical over 10 bases. The CDR3 length is 15 residues. V trimming: 2 bases; J trimming: 4 bases; junction bases outside the gene matches: 3. Germline V CDR1 and CDR2: SGHRS, YFSETQ. CDR3 sequence (DNA): TGCGCCAGCAGCTTAGGGACAGGGGATAATCAGCCCCAGCATTTT. It is translated as CASSLGTGDNQPQHF.

The V and J genes are TRBV28 and TRBJ1-3; D is uncertain. The length of the CDR3 is 14 residues. V lost 5 bases and J 0 bases, leaving 8 bases between the germline ends. The germline CDR1 and CDR2 sequences are MDHEN and SYDVKM. The CDR3 sequence is CASSPSSSGNTIYF. The CDR3 DNA reads as TGTGCCAGCAGTCCCTCGAGCTCTGGAAACACCATATATTTT.

This chain links TRBV11-2 with TRBJ1-1; the D is unclear. In germline, CDR1 is SGHAT, CDR2 FQNNGV. Trimming pared 5 bases from V and 5 bases from J, leaving 15 bases between. This CDR3 region has 14 residues. DNA for the CDR3: TGTGCCAGCAGCCCGCAAGGCCCGGGGACTGAAGCTTTCTTT. This gives the protein CASSPQGPGTEAFF.

This sequence joins TRBV6-2 or TRBV6-3 and TRBJ2-1; 8 nucleotides agree with TRBD2. In germline, CDR1 is MNHEY, CDR2 SVGEGT. The J segment lost 7 bases and the V segment lost 6 bases, leaving 8 bases of the junction unmatched. The CDR3 runs 14 residues. The CDR3, as DNA: TGTGCCAGCAGCTTAGGACTAGCTATGAATGAGCAGTTCTTC. Amino acids: CASSLGLAMNEQFF.

The chain is built from TRBV18 and TRBJ1-2, with 7 bases matching TRBD1. The germline gives CDR1 KGHSH, CDR2 LQKENI. The CDR3 consists of 16 residues. J lost 4 bases, V lost 0 bases, and 8 bases had no gene match. The chain's CDR3 is CASSPPGQPGAYGYTF. The CDR3, as DNA: TGTGCCAGCTCACCACCGGGACAGCCTGGGGCCTATGGCTACACCTTC.

The chain employs TRBV21-1 and TRBJ2-4; the D call TRBD2 from the table was never checked on the DNA. TRBV21-1 counts as a pseudogene. The CDR3 has 14 amino acids. CDR3 DNA: TGTGCCAGCAGCGAGCCTAGAGGTGAGAACATTCAGTACTTC. The encoded protein is CASSEPRGENIQYF.

The chain recombines TRBV28 with TRBJ1-4; 11 nucleotides agree with TRBD1. Germline V gene data show CDR1 as MDHEN and CDR2 as SYDVKM. V shed 5 bases, J shed 7 bases, and the junction held 6 bases outside the gene matches. The CDR3 length is 15 residues. As DNA, the CDR3 is TGTGCCAGCAGTCACAGGACAGGGGGCTTTGAAAAACTGTTTTTT. Translation: CASSHRTGGFEKLFF.

V is TRBV5-6 and J is TRBJ2-1, with TRBD1 matching 10 bases. CDR1 and CDR2 from the germline V gene are SGHDT and YYEEEE. The CDR3 contains 13 residues. V was pared by 4 bases and J by 8 bases, with 3 bases of the junction left unmatched. Written as DNA, the CDR3 is TGTGCCAGCAGCGGGGACAGGGGTTATGAGCAGTTCTTC. Translating gives CASSGDRGYEQFF.

This clone has a single count. The chain uses TRBV6-4 and TRBJ2-3, with D possibly TRBD2 on 6 matching bases. Trimming removed 4 bases at V and 0 bases at J, with 11 bases between. The germline gives CDR1 MRHNA, CDR2 SNTAGT. This CDR3 is built from 15 residues. CDR3 sequence: CASSATSLSTDTQYF. As DNA, the CDR3 is TGTGCCAGCAGTGCCACTAGCCTGAGCACAGATACGCAGTATTTT.

The chain links TRBV11-2 to TRBJ2-3; 9 nucleotides align to TRBD2. The CDR3 length is 15 residues. Germline values: CDR1 SGHAT, CDR2 FQNNGV. Trimming removed 5 bases from V and 3 bases from J; junction bases left unmatched: 6. CDR3: CASSPGLAGTDTQYF. The CDR3 bases are TGTGCCAGCAGCCCGGGACTAGCAGGGACAGATACGCAGTATTTT. Variable domain in full (rest from reference TRBV11-2 and TRBJ2-3): EAGVAQSPRYKIIEKRQSVAFWCNPISGHATLYWYQQILGQGPKLLIQFQNNGVVDDSQLPKDRFSAERLKGVDSTLKIQPAKLEDSAVYLCASSPGLAGTDTQYFGPGTRLTVL.

As DNA, the CDR3 is TGTGCCAGCAGTACAGGGGGCACCGGGGAGCTGTTTTTT. This translates into CASSTGGTGELFF. The chain joins TRBV6-2 or TRBV6-3 to TRBJ2-2; 8 bases match TRBD1. This CDR3 is 13 amino acids long. Per germline, CDR1 MNHEY and CDR2 SVGEGT. V was pared by 5 bases and J by 4 bases, with 0 bases of the junction left unmatched.

The chain carries TRBV28 and TRBJ1-2; D ambiguous. This CDR3 region has 15 residues. Trimming removed 6 bases from V and 0 bases from J, with 14 bases in between. The germline V gene has CDR1 MDHEN and CDR2 SYDVKM. CDR3 loop: CASRTEKLANYGYTF. In nucleotides, the CDR3 is TGTGCCAGCAGAACGGAGAAGTTAGCTAACTATGGCTACACCTTC.

The V gene is TRBV6-5, the J gene TRBJ1-6; the match to TRBD1 covers 9 bases. V shed 4 bases and J 11 bases; nucleotides not matched to a gene: 3. The germline V gene encodes CDR1 MNHEY and CDR2 SVGAGI. CDR3 length: 13 residues. The CDR3 DNA follows: TGTGCCAGCAGTTGGGACAGGGAGACACCCCTCCACTTT. It specifies CASSWDRETPLHF.

A single count supports this clone. This chain links TRBV7-9 with TRBJ1-2; weak D call: TRBD1 (5 bases). The CDR3 length is 15 residues. Germline lookup yields CDR1 SEHNR and CDR2 FQNEAQ (reference sequence). V lost 1 base to trimming and J lost 4 bases, with 13 bases between them. The CDR3 reads CASSLDGALGYGYTF. CDR3 DNA sequence: TGTGCCAGCAGCTTAGATGGGGCGCTTGGCTATGGCTACACCTTC.

This clone appeared a single time. This chain uses TRBV5-4 with TRBJ1-1; tentatively, D is TRBD1 (6 bases). V dropped 3 bases and J dropped 8 bases, with 14 bases sitting between them. CDR3 size: 13 residues. Germline V gives CDR1 SGHNT, CDR2 YYREEE (reference sequence). The CDR3 spells CASSSGTRSEAFF. CDR3 nucleotides: TGTGCCAGCAGCTCCGGGACACGGAGCGAAGCTTTCTTT.

V usage is TRBV28 and J usage is TRBJ2-5; possible D gene TRBD1, 8 bases. V was clipped by 4 bases and J by 4 bases, with 16 bases between them. CDR1 is MDHEN and CDR2 is SYDVKM in the germline V gene. CDR3 length: 15 residues. The DNA of the CDR3 is TGTGCCAGCAGTTCCCGGACAGGGAGGGGAGAGACCCAGTACTTC. This sequence encodes CASSSRTGRGETQYF. Together with reference TRBV28 and TRBJ2-5, the CDR3 gives the full variable domain: DVKVTQSSRYLVKRTGEKVFLECVQDMDHENMFWYRQDPGLGLRLIYFSYDVKMKEKGDIPEGYSVSREKKERFSLILESASTNQTSMYLCASSSRTGRGETQYFGPGTRLLVL.